Listed below are T cell receptor beta chains from one sample, sequenced in a study of cytomegalovirus exposure and HLA in healthy donors. Generated by immunoSEQ multiplex PCR, the TCRdb table keeps only in-frame clones and is missing some. The sample holds approximately 100,000 clones. The source material was PBMCs. These receptors all come from a man in his forties or fifties in good health and CMV-seronegative. Both conserved end residues are part of each CDR3. Fields, in order: J gene, V gene, D gene, CDR3 DNA, CDR3 protein. A D gene is named only where the DNA matches it firmly.

>TRBJ1-2|TRBV2|TRBD1
TGTGCCGGATCCGAGGGACAGAGCTATGGCTACACCTTC
CAGSEGQSYGYTF
>TRBJ2-3|TRBV6-5|NA
TGTGCCAGCAGTTACGGGGCGGTTAGCACAGATACGCAGTATTTT
CASSYGAVSTDTQYF
>TRBJ1-1|TRBV5-1|NA
TGCGCCAGCAGTAGTATCGGAGGTATTTTCACTGAAGCTTTCTTT
CASSSIGGIFTEAFF
>TRBJ2-2|TRBV6-5|NA
TGTGCCAGCCTATCTCGGGGGAACACCGGGGAGCTGTTTTTT
CASLSRGNTGELFF
>TRBJ2-7|TRBV9|NA
TGTGCCAGCAGCCACAACGGAAAGGGGACTTCCTACGAGCAGTACTTC
CASSHNGKGTSYEQYF
>TRBJ2-3|TRBV7-2|NA
TGTGCCAGCAGCCCGAGGCAGGGGAACACAGATACGCAGTATTTT
CASSPRQGNTDTQYF
>TRBJ2-1|TRBV2|NA
TGTGCCAGCAGTGAAGCGGGCAGGGGACTATACAATGAGCAGTTCTTC
CASSEAGRGLYNEQFF
>TRBJ2-5|TRBV5-4|TRBD2
TGTGCCAGCAGCCCGGGACTAGCTGGGGCAGAGACCCAGTACTTC
CASSPGLAGAETQYF
>TRBJ1-5|TRBV19|TRBD1
TGTGCCAGTAGACCCCGGGACAGGACGGTGCAGCCCCAGCATTTT
CASRPRDRTVQPQHF
>TRBJ2-2|TRBV30|NA
TGTGCCTGGAGTGCAAACAGGGCCGGGGAGCTGTTTTTT
CAWSANRAGELFF
>TRBJ1-4|TRBV25-1|TRBD1
TGTGCCAGCAGTGACCCGACAGGGGGAGATGAAAAACTGTTTTTT
CASSDPTGGDEKLFF
>TRBJ2-3|TRBV9|NA
TGTGCCAGCAGCCCCCAGGGGGATACGCAGTATTTT
CASSPQGDTQYF
>TRBJ1-5|TRBV10-3|TRBD1
TGTGCCTCTTCCGACAGGGGTCCCCCTCCCCCCCAGCCCCAGCATTTT
CASSDRGPPPPQPQHF
>TRBJ2-3|TRBV6-5|NA
TGTGCCAGCAGTTACCCCGGGGGAGGGCAGTATTTT
CASSYPGGGQYF
>TRBJ2-1|TRBV2|NA
TGTGCCAGCAGCCAAGATGGCTCCCTGGGCCATGAGCAGTTCTTC
CASSQDGSLGHEQFF
>TRBJ2-7|TRBV20-1|NA
TGCAGTGCTAGCAGGGGATACGAGCAGTACTTC
CSASRGYEQYF
>TRBJ2-2|TRBV18|NA
TGTGCCAGCTCACCGTTGGAGGCAGGGGGGAGCCTCGTCCGCCGGGAGCTGTTTTTT
CASSPLEAGGSLVRRELFF
>TRBJ2-5|TRBV5-8|TRBD2
TGTGCCAGCAGCTCCCGACTAGCGGGGGGGGAGACCCAGTACTTC
CASSSRLAGGETQYF
>TRBJ1-2|TRBV4-3|NA
TGCGCCAGCAGCCAAGACCCATCGGGTAACTATGGCTACACCTTC
CASSQDPSGNYGYTF
>TRBJ2-2|TRBV29-1|TRBD1
TGCAGCGCTCAATCCCCAGGGGGCGACACCGGGGAGCTGTTTTTT
CSAQSPGGDTGELFF
>TRBJ2-7|TRBV11-3|TRBD1
TGTGCCAGCAGCCGGACAGGGTACGAGCAGTACTTC
CASSRTGYEQYF
>TRBJ2-2|TRBV5-5|TRBD1
TGTGCCAGCAGCCGAGGGGACAGGGTGGTCGGGGAGCTGTTTTTT
CASSRGDRVVGELFF
>TRBJ2-3|TRBV19|TRBD2
TGTGCCAGTAGTATAGCCGGGAGGACAGATACGCAGTATTTT
CASSIAGRTDTQYF
>TRBJ1-1|TRBV12-5|NA
TGTGCTAGTGGTTTGTCGGTGAACACTGAAGCTTTCTTT
CASGLSVNTEAFF
>TRBJ2-1|TRBV4-1|TRBD1
TGCGCCAGCAGCCAATACGAGACAGGGGAATTAAATGAGCAGTTCTTC
CASSQYETGELNEQFF
>TRBJ1-2|TRBV4-3|TRBD1
TGCGCCAGCAGCCAAACAGGGGGCGCAGACTATGGCTACACCTTC
CASSQTGGADYGYTF
>TRBJ1-5|TRBV7-2|NA
TGTGCCAGCAGCCCCTCGGCCGGGTGGAGACCCCAGCATTTT
CASSPSAGWRPQHF
>TRBJ1-1|TRBV5-5|NA
TGTGCCAGCAGCTTTTCAGGGGATTCTGAAGCTTTCTTT
CASSFSGDSEAFF
>TRBJ1-6|TRBV6-5|TRBD1
TGTGCCAGCAGGCCTGGACAGGGGGAATCACCCCTCCACTTT
CASRPGQGESPLHF
>TRBJ1-1|TRBV5-1|NA
TGCGCCAGCAGCCAAAGCGCCTTAAGGAACACTGAAGCTTTCTTT
CASSQSALRNTEAFF
>TRBJ2-7|TRBV30|TRBD1
TGTGCCTGGAGTGTCGGACAGGGGGCGAGCGAGCAGTACTTC
CAWSVGQGASEQYF
>TRBJ2-7|TRBV2|NA
TGTGCCAGCAGTGCACAGGGTTACGAGCAGTACTTC
CASSAQGYEQYF
>TRBJ2-7|TRBV6-6|TRBD1
TGTGCCAGCATTAGCGGACAGGGGGTTGACGAGCAGTACTTC
CASISGQGVDEQYF
>TRBJ2-1|TRBV29-1|TRBD1
TGCAGCGTTCGCCGCCAACACGGGACAGGGAACAATGAGCAGTTCTTC
CSVRRQHGTGNNEQFF
>TRBJ2-7|TRBV9|TRBD1
TGTGCCAGCAGCAGGGGGCACGAGCAGTACTTC
CASSRGHEQYF
>TRBJ2-3|TRBV19|TRBD2
TGTGCCAGTAGTAAAACTAGCGGGTCTACAGATACGCAGTATTTT
CASSKTSGSTDTQYF